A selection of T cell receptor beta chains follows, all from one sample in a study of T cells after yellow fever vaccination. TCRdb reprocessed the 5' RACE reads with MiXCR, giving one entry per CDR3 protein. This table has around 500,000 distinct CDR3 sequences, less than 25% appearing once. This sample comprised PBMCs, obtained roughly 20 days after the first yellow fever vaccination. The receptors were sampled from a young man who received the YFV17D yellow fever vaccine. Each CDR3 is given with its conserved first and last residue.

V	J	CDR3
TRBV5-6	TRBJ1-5	CASSSRATANQPQHF
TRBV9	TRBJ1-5	CASSPGTGASNQPQHF
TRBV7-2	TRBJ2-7	CASSGTSGSSYEQYF
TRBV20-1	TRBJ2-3	CSARPPRGAVDTQYF
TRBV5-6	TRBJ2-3	CASSSRGAGTDTQYF
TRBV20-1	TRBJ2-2	CSATASGPNTGELFF
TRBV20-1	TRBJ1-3	CSAHYPGNTIYF
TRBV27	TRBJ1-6	CASRPPDSHNSPLHF
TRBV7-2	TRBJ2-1	CASSLLAGGSVEQFF
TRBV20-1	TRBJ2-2	CSARDRRRFGTGELFF
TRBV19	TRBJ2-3	CASSKRGLGLFGDTQYF
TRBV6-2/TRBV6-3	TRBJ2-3	CASTRLLGDTQYF
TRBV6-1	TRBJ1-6	CASRPGTGDSPLHF
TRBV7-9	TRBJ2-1	CASSPTVALASNEQFF
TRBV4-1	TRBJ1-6	CASSQPWTGRNSPLHF
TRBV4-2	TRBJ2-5	CASSQESGETQYF
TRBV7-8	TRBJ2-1	CASSLYAPSNEQFF
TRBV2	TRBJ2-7	CASSGSGQGAVSPYEQYF